This TCR beta chain was retrieved from a study of CD8 T cells in Susac syndrome (dated by TCRdb to the late 2010s). Broadly, across the study: Among the Susac syndrome patients who were sequenced, clinically active disease was present in about six and clinical remission was observed in roughly 8. At blood withdrawal, Susac syndrome patients were either therapy-naive, taking corticosteroids (in some cases with IVIg as well), or taking IVIg alone. The study used repertoire sequencing to test whether antigen drove CD8+ T cell activation and differentiation in Susac syndrome. Findings and caveats that apply to the study as a whole: The CD4+ T cell repertoire of patients with Susac syndrome showed no detectable clonal expansion. The TCR sequencing and HLA analysis was acknowledged to have included a relatively small number of individuals.

Turning to this clonotype: It lacks a known antigen. Per-nucleotide qualities are absent, and no much larger clonotype sits a single base away.

CDR1 and CDR2 are drawn from the germline V gene (reference sequence): DFQATT, SNEGSKA. Here V drops 4 bases and J drops 3 bases, and the junction holds 14 bases not matched to any gene. The CDR3 sequence holds 16 residues, the cysteine and phenylalanine included. Left in the record is the CDR3 DNA by itself, 48 bases read in frame from the first base. RNA was extracted with the RNeasy kit and roughly 0.45 to 1 ug was reverse transcribed using random hexamers. TCR beta CDR3 regions were amplified with the immunoSEQ multiplex PCR assay covering 54 Vbeta and 13 Jbeta segments. Bias from PCR amplification was corrected by using a synthetic template baseline for primer optimization and for computational correction. Per the original workflow: Reads were annotated to V, D and J genes per IMGT and analyzed with immunoSEQ Analyzer, keeping only productive sequences. Clonality was calculated as one minus the Shannon entropy normalized by log2 of the number of productive unique sequences. Public and private clones were assessed among the 100 most prevalent clones of each patient and control. Clones were defined as Susac-specific when absent from the healthy and MS cohorts, from about 1,100 published viral clones and from other ImmuneACCESS disease sequences. TCRdb ran its own pipeline on the public reads, namely fastp trimming at Q25 and MiXCR clone calling, and kept in-frame beta chains. For every CDR3 protein sequence, its rows merge into one entry that carries the most common genes and DNA. TCRdb assigned the V and J calls; the authors' analysis was not used. Recorded for this sample are some 190,000 distinct CDR3 sequences; 94% of them occurred a single time. The ten biggest clones cover roughly 0.14% of the sample.

High-throughput TCR beta sequencing profiled peripheral blood CD8+ and CD4+ T cells from healthy donors, Susac syndrome patients and multiple sclerosis patients. Susac syndrome patients met recently defined diagnostic criteria for definite or probable disease. Bulk CD8+ and CD4+ T cells were purified magnetically by negative isolation, whereas CD8+ TEMRA cells were enriched by FACS. Blood was drawn into EDTA tubes, processed within 24 hours, and PBMCs were isolated by density gradient centrifugation. PBMCs intended for TCR sequencing were cryopreserved in liquid nitrogen and thawed later in a water bath at 37 degrees C. A purity of at least 90% was achieved for sorted or isolated CD4+, CD8+ and CD8+ TEMRA cells.

The source material was CD4+ T cells from PBMCs. In this chain, TRBV20-1 is recombined with TRBJ1-1; 7 junctional bases match TRBD1. The sequence derives from a human donor with Susac syndrome. The DNA sequence is as follows: TGCAGTGCTACTAAACTCGCAGGAGACAGGGACACTGAAGCTTTCTTT. Its amino acids are CSATKLAGDRDTEAFF.